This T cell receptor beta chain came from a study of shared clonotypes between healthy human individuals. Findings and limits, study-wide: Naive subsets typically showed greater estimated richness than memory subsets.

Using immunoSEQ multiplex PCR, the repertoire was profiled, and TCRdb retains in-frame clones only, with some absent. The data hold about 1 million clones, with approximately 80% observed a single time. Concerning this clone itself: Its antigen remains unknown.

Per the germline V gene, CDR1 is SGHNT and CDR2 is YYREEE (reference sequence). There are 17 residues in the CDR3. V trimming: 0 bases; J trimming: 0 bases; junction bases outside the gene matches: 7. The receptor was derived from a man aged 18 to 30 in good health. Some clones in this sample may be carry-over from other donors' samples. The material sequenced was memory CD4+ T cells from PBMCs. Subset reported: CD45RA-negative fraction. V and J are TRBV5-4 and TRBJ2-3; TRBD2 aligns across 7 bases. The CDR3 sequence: CASSLGGRVRSTDTQYF. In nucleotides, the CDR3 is TGTGCCAGCAGCTTGGGTGGGAGGGTCCGTAGCACAGATACGCAGTATTTT.